The sequence of this TCR beta chain was determined in a study of neurological immune-mediated disorders. The method for making cDNA was 5'RACE, and it used 10-nucleotide random UMIs. Every sequencing run produced over 180 million TCR-beta sequences, and the sequences from any one run covered 15-18 subjects. Each CDR3 protein is one row after TCRdb ran MiXCR on the 5' RACE reads. Of more than 70,000 distinct CDR3 sequences listed, over 9% are singletons. This clonotype occurred many times. The antigen is not known. Study-wide results and limits: TCR-beta repertoires seemed private in all groups, with no expanded CDR3 amino acid sequences shared.

The controls, all healthy individuals, were blood bank volunteers in Maryland, USA. V gave up 3 bases and J gave up 4 bases; unmatched junction bases: 9. The germline gives CDR1 DFQATT, CDR2 SNEGSKA (reference sequence). The CDR3 spans 15 residues. The receptor comes from a man aged 35 to 55 in good health. The specimen sequenced was PBMCs. The chain uses TRBV20-1 and TRBJ2-1; TRBD2 aligns across 7 bases. The CDR3 DNA reads as TGCAGTGCTAGTGTCCAGGGACTACGGTACAATGAGCAGTTCTTC. It specifies CSASVQGLRYNEQFF.